This TCR beta chain came from a study of identical twins. From germline, CDR1 is SQVTM and CDR2 ANQGSEA. This CDR3 contains 12 residues. Trimming removed 7 bases from V and 9 bases from J; junction bases left unmatched: 7. MiXCR, run by TCRdb on the 5' RACE reads, gives a single entry per CDR3 protein. Of fewer than 500,000 distinct CDR3 sequences in the sample, 24% are singletons; the top ten hold roughly 3%. The same sample was also studied in work on T cells expressing NK-cell markers. That report adds: CD3+CD56+NKG2C+, CD3+CD56+NKG2C- and CD3+CD56-NKG2C+ T cells, once sorted, supplied the TCR beta repertoires.

The sequencing input was CD4+ T cells sorted from blood. The rearrangement joins TRBV29-1 to TRBJ2-4, with TRBD2 matching 9 bases. The receptor's source is a woman younger than 35 in good health. The DNA of the CDR3 is TGCAGCGCGATAGCGGGGGATCGCATTCAGTACTTC. Translating it yields CSAIAGDRIQYF.